A selection of T cell receptor beta chains follows, all from one sample in a study of cytomegalovirus exposure and HLA in healthy donors. The table came from immunoSEQ multiplex PCR; TCRdb's copy has only in-frame clones and leaves some out. The data contain 95,000 to 100,000 clones, about 85% of them seen just once; the ten biggest clones take up approximately 3.9%. Sequenced input: PBMCs. These receptors all stem from a man between 25 and 39 years old in good health and CMV-seronegative. Each CDR3 is given with its conserved first and last residue. Each record gives: J gene, clone size, CDR3 length, V gene, D gene, CDR3 DNA, CDR3 protein. D genes are given only for firm matches. Not every row has a clone size; where given, it reads once, few, many or a size class.

j_gene: TRBJ1-5; abundance: few; len: 15; v_gene: TRBV28; d_gene: NA; CDR3nt: TGTGCCAGCACCTTAACCTTGGGGGGGGATCAGCCCCAGCATTTT; CDR3aa: CASTLTLGGDQPQHF
j_gene: TRBJ2-7; abundance: NA; len: 14; v_gene: TRBV27; d_gene: TRBD1; CDR3nt: TGTGCCAGCAGTGCGACGGGGACAGGGTCCGAGCAGTACTTC; CDR3aa: CASSATGTGSEQYF
j_gene: TRBJ1-2; abundance: NA; len: 12; v_gene: TRBV10-2; d_gene: NA; CDR3nt: TGCGCCAGCAGCCCAGGGGTCTATGGCTACACCTTC; CDR3aa: CASSPGVYGYTF
j_gene: TRBJ1-3; abundance: NA; len: 16; v_gene: TRBV15; d_gene: NA; CDR3nt: TGTGCCACCAGCGTAAACAGGGAAGGCTCTGGAAACACCATATATTTT; CDR3aa: CATSVNREGSGNTIYF
j_gene: TRBJ1-4; abundance: NA; len: 15; v_gene: TRBV4-1; d_gene: NA; CDR3nt: TGCGCCAGCAGCCAAAAGGGAGGGCGGAATGAAAAACTGTTTTTT; CDR3aa: CASSQKGGRNEKLFF
j_gene: TRBJ2-6; abundance: NA; len: 17; v_gene: TRBV5-1; d_gene: TRBD1; CDR3nt: TGCGCCAGCAGCCCCGGGACAGGGGGCTCTGGGGCCAACGTCCTGACTTTC; CDR3aa: CASSPGTGGSGANVLTF
j_gene: TRBJ2-1; abundance: NA; len: 12; v_gene: TRBV7-9; d_gene: NA; CDR3nt: TGTTCCAGCAGCTTAAGAGAAAGTGAACAGTTCTTC; CDR3aa: CSSSLRESEQFF
j_gene: TRBJ1-6; abundance: few; len: 14; v_gene: TRBV6-4; d_gene: NA; CDR3nt: TGTGCCAGCAGTGACTCAGGGGATAATTCACCCCTCCACTTT; CDR3aa: CASSDSGDNSPLHF
j_gene: TRBJ2-7; abundance: NA; len: 14; v_gene: TRBV10-3; d_gene: NA; CDR3nt: TGTGCCATCAGTGATCTAGCCCCTCCGTACGAGCAGTACTTC; CDR3aa: CAISDLAPPYEQYF
j_gene: TRBJ2-1; abundance: NA; len: 15; v_gene: TRBV5-1; d_gene: NA; CDR3nt: TGCGCCACCAATCATCGGGACATACCTAACAATGAGCAGTTCTTC; CDR3aa: CATNHRDIPNNEQFF
j_gene: TRBJ2-6; abundance: few; len: 16; v_gene: TRBV29-1; d_gene: TRBD1; CDR3nt: TGCAGCGTTGGGGACAGTATATTCTCTGGGGCCAACGTCCTGACTTTC; CDR3aa: CSVGDSIFSGANVLTF
j_gene: TRBJ2-4; abundance: NA; len: 15; v_gene: TRBV5-8; d_gene: TRBD1; CDR3nt: TGTGCCAGCAGCTTCCGGGACAGGGGGTTTGACATTCAGTACTTC; CDR3aa: CASSFRDRGFDIQYF
j_gene: TRBJ2-7; abundance: once; len: 13; v_gene: TRBV5-4; d_gene: TRBD1; CDR3nt: TGTGCCAGCAGCTTTTACAGGGGCTACGAGCAGTACTTC; CDR3aa: CASSFYRGYEQYF
j_gene: TRBJ2-1; abundance: NA; len: 14; v_gene: TRBV27; d_gene: NA; CDR3nt: TGTGCCAGCATGGAGTCAGGGATTTACAATGAGCAGTTCTTC; CDR3aa: CASMESGIYNEQFF
j_gene: TRBJ2-7; abundance: once; len: 15; v_gene: TRBV30; d_gene: NA; CDR3nt: TGTGCCTGGGGATTATTAGGGGGATCCTCCTACGAGCAGTACTTC; CDR3aa: CAWGLLGGSSYEQYF
j_gene: TRBJ1-1; abundance: NA; len: 14; v_gene: TRBV4-3; d_gene: TRBD1; CDR3nt: TGCGCCAGCAGCTTAGGACAGGGGGGCACTGAAGCTTTCTTT; CDR3aa: CASSLGQGGTEAFF
j_gene: TRBJ2-3; abundance: NA; len: 15; v_gene: TRBV7-3; d_gene: TRBD2; CDR3nt: TGTGCCAGCAGCGGCGGACTAGCGGGAGGAGATACGCAGTATTTT; CDR3aa: CASSGGLAGGDTQYF
j_gene: TRBJ1-4; abundance: NA; len: 16; v_gene: TRBV28; d_gene: NA; CDR3nt: TGTGCCAGCAGTTTACCGTCTTCTCTAACTAATGAAAAACTGTTTTTT; CDR3aa: CASSLPSSLTNEKLFF
j_gene: TRBJ1-1; abundance: NA; len: 14; v_gene: TRBV19; d_gene: NA; CDR3nt: TGTGCCAGTAGTATCTCGGGGAAGGACACTGAAGCTTTCTTT; CDR3aa: CASSISGKDTEAFF
j_gene: TRBJ1-4; abundance: NA; len: 12; v_gene: TRBV5-6; d_gene: NA; CDR3nt: TGTGCCAGCAGCCCTGGTAGGGGAAAACTGTTTTTT; CDR3aa: CASSPGRGKLFF
j_gene: TRBJ2-5; abundance: NA; len: 13; v_gene: TRBV6-6; d_gene: TRBD2; CDR3nt: TGTGCCAGCACTTCGGGGGGGCTGGAGACCCAGTACTTC; CDR3aa: CASTSGGLETQYF
j_gene: TRBJ2-1; abundance: NA; len: 13; v_gene: TRBV2; d_gene: TRBD1; CDR3nt: TGTGCCAGCAGGGGACAGAGAGACAATGAGCAGTTCTTC; CDR3aa: CASRGQRDNEQFF
j_gene: TRBJ2-1; abundance: NA; len: 13; v_gene: TRBV6-1; d_gene: NA; CDR3nt: TGTGCCACCCCCGACAGCTCCTACAATGAGCAGTTCTTC; CDR3aa: CATPDSSYNEQFF
j_gene: TRBJ2-5; abundance: NA; len: 15; v_gene: TRBV9; d_gene: NA; CDR3nt: TGTGCCAGCAGCGTAGACAGGGGGAGGGGAGAGACCCAGTACTTC; CDR3aa: CASSVDRGRGETQYF
j_gene: TRBJ1-2; abundance: NA; len: 11; v_gene: TRBV6-6; d_gene: NA; CDR3nt: TGTGCCAGCATTCAGGGTTATGGCTACACCTTC; CDR3aa: CASIQGYGYTF
j_gene: TRBJ1-1; abundance: once; len: 15; v_gene: TRBV5-4; d_gene: NA; CDR3nt: TGTGCCAGCAGCTCTGCTCAGTCGTTTGGCACTGAAGCTTTCTTT; CDR3aa: CASSSAQSFGTEAFF
j_gene: TRBJ2-1; abundance: NA; len: 16; v_gene: TRBV18; d_gene: TRBD2; CDR3nt: TGTGCCAGCTCACCACCGACTAGCGGGATCCACAATGAGCAGTTCTTC; CDR3aa: CASSPPTSGIHNEQFF
j_gene: TRBJ2-2; abundance: NA; len: 13; v_gene: TRBV30; d_gene: NA; CDR3nt: TGTGCCCGCTCCGACTACAACACCGGGGAGCTGTTTTTT; CDR3aa: CARSDYNTGELFF
j_gene: TRBJ2-1; abundance: NA; len: 16; v_gene: TRBV5-4; d_gene: TRBD2; CDR3nt: TGTGCCAGCAGCCGTCCCGCGGGACTAGCAGGCAATGAGCAGTTCTTC; CDR3aa: CASSRPAGLAGNEQFF
j_gene: TRBJ2-7; abundance: NA; len: 14; v_gene: TRBV7-2; d_gene: NA; CDR3nt: TGTGCCAGCAGCTTAGCCGGTAAAACCTACGAGCAGTACTTC; CDR3aa: CASSLAGKTYEQYF
j_gene: TRBJ2-3; abundance: NA; len: 15; v_gene: TRBV5-4; d_gene: NA; CDR3nt: TGTGCCAGCAGCTTGAGATCTAGCGGCACAGATACGCAGTATTTT; CDR3aa: CASSLRSSGTDTQYF
j_gene: TRBJ2-1; abundance: NA; len: 16; v_gene: TRBV18; d_gene: TRBD2; CDR3nt: TGTGCCAGCTCAGGACTAGCGTCCAGCTCCTACAATGAGCAGTTCTTC; CDR3aa: CASSGLASSSYNEQFF
j_gene: TRBJ2-3; abundance: NA; len: 13; v_gene: TRBV4-3; d_gene: NA; CDR3nt: TGCGCCAGCAGCCAAGGTGCAGTGGACAGGCAGTATTTT; CDR3aa: CASSQGAVDRQYF
j_gene: TRBJ2-2; abundance: once; len: 11; v_gene: TRBV27; d_gene: NA; CDR3nt: TGTGCCAGCAGTTTCGGCGGGGAGCTGTTTTTT; CDR3aa: CASSFGGELFF
j_gene: TRBJ2-3; abundance: NA; len: 16; v_gene: TRBV7-3; d_gene: TRBD2; CDR3nt: TGTGCCAGCAGCCCCCAGTTTGGGGGAGGGTCAGATACGCAGTATTTT; CDR3aa: CASSPQFGGGSDTQYF
j_gene: TRBJ1-2; abundance: NA; len: 14; v_gene: TRBV6-5; d_gene: TRBD1; CDR3nt: TGTGCCAGCAGTTACTCGGGACAGGGGGATGGCTACACCTTC; CDR3aa: CASSYSGQGDGYTF
j_gene: TRBJ1-5; abundance: NA; len: 15; v_gene: TRBV30; d_gene: NA; CDR3nt: TGTGCCTGGAGCCGGTCAGGCTATAGCAATCAGCCCCAGCATTTT; CDR3aa: CAWSRSGYSNQPQHF
j_gene: TRBJ2-1; abundance: NA; len: 13; v_gene: TRBV10-3; d_gene: NA; CDR3nt: TGTGCCATCAGCACTAGCCCCTACAATGAGCAGTTCTTC; CDR3aa: CAISTSPYNEQFF
j_gene: TRBJ2-1; abundance: NA; len: 16; v_gene: TRBV18; d_gene: TRBD1; CDR3nt: TGTGCCAGCTCAGAACTAGGGACAGGGGCTGTCAATGAGCAGTTCTTC; CDR3aa: CASSELGTGAVNEQFF
j_gene: TRBJ2-3; abundance: NA; len: 15; v_gene: TRBV7-3; d_gene: TRBD1; CDR3nt: TGTGCCAGCAGCTTAACGTACAGGGGAACAGATACGCAGTATTTT; CDR3aa: CASSLTYRGTDTQYF
j_gene: TRBJ1-1; abundance: NA; len: 13; v_gene: TRBV30; d_gene: NA; CDR3nt: TGTGCCTGGAGACCCCTCCGGGGCACTGAAGCTTTCTTT; CDR3aa: CAWRPLRGTEAFF
j_gene: TRBJ2-5; abundance: NA; len: 18; v_gene: TRBV28; d_gene: TRBD2; CDR3nt: TGTGCCAGCAGCACCGGACTAGCGGGGGGGCCGGGGTTAGAGACCCAGTACTTC; CDR3aa: CASSTGLAGGPGLETQYF
j_gene: TRBJ2-7; abundance: NA; len: 15; v_gene: TRBV7-2; d_gene: TRBD1; CDR3nt: TGTGCCAGCAGCTTAGTCGGGACAGGGTCTTACGAGCAGTACTTC; CDR3aa: CASSLVGTGSYEQYF
j_gene: TRBJ1-1; abundance: few; len: 14; v_gene: TRBV6-1; d_gene: NA; CDR3nt: TGTGCCAGCACCGAGGGACACTGGGCCACTGAAGCTTTCTTT; CDR3aa: CASTEGHWATEAFF
j_gene: TRBJ2-7; abundance: NA; len: 14; v_gene: TRBV30; d_gene: NA; CDR3nt: TGTGCCTGGACCCTCCTCGGGACAACCTACGAGCAGTACTTC; CDR3aa: CAWTLLGTTYEQYF
j_gene: TRBJ1-2; abundance: few; len: 15; v_gene: TRBV4-3; d_gene: NA; CDR3nt: TGCGCCAGCAGCCAAGAAGGGCAGGGAGGCTATGGCTACACCTTC; CDR3aa: CASSQEGQGGYGYTF
j_gene: TRBJ1-6; abundance: NA; len: 17; v_gene: TRBV4-2; d_gene: NA; CDR3nt: TGTGCCAGCAGCCAGGGAGGGGGTGGCTCCTATAATTCACCCCTCCACTTT; CDR3aa: CASSQGGGGSYNSPLHF
j_gene: TRBJ2-7; abundance: NA; len: 12; v_gene: TRBV30; d_gene: NA; CDR3nt: TGTGCCTGGAGTGATGCTACCTACGAGCAGTACTTC; CDR3aa: CAWSDATYEQYF
j_gene: TRBJ2-7; abundance: NA; len: 13; v_gene: TRBV29-1; d_gene: TRBD1; CDR3nt: TGCAGCGTTGATACAGGGGCTAGGGACGAGCAGTACTTC; CDR3aa: CSVDTGARDEQYF
j_gene: TRBJ2-3; abundance: NA; len: 14; v_gene: TRBV5-6; d_gene: TRBD1; CDR3nt: TGTGCCAGCAGCTGGGGACAGAACACAGATACGCAGTATTTT; CDR3aa: CASSWGQNTDTQYF
j_gene: TRBJ2-3; abundance: NA; len: 19; v_gene: TRBV30; d_gene: TRBD2; CDR3nt: TGTGCCTGGACCACGATGCAAGGGGGGCTAGCGGGAAGCACAGATACGCAGTATTTT; CDR3aa: CAWTTMQGGLAGSTDTQYF